This TCR beta chain was sequenced in a study of PD-1 blockade in classical Hodgkin lymphoma. Some clones are missing from TCRdb's copy, which holds only in-frame ones; the method was immunoSEQ multiplex PCR. The table has about 40,000 clones, over 65% seen once. All patients relapsed after autologous stem cell transplantation, and brentuximab vedotin exposure varied. Per the germline V gene, CDR1 is SGHVS and CDR2 is FNYEAQ. CDR3 length: 16 amino acids. This TCR derives from a human donor with classical Hodgkin lymphoma. The V gene is TRBV7-6, the J gene TRBJ2-5, with D tentatively TRBD2 (6 bases). The last part of the DNA fits TRBJ2-7 better; the J call may be wrong. Sequencing was performed on peripheral blood mononuclear cells (PBMCs), taken at baseline. The CDR3 protein is CASSLTIPGGVYEQYF. CDR3 in DNA: TGTGCCAGCAGCCTGACCATACCCGGAGGGGTATACGAGCAGTACTTC.